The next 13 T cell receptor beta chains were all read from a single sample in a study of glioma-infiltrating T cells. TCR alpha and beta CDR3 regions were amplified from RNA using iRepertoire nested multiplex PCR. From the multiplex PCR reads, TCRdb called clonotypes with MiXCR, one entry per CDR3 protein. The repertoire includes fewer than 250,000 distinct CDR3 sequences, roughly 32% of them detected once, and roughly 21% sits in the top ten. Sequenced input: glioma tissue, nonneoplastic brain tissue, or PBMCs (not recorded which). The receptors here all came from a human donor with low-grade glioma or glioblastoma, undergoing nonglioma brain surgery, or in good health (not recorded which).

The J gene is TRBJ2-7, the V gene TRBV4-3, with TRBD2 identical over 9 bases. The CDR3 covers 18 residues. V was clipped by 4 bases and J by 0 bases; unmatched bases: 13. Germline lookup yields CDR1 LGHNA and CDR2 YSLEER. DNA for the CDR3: TGCGCCAGCAGCCCTGTAACCGACCCGGGACTAGCCTCCTACGAGCAGTACTTC. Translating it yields CASSPVTDPGLASYEQYF.

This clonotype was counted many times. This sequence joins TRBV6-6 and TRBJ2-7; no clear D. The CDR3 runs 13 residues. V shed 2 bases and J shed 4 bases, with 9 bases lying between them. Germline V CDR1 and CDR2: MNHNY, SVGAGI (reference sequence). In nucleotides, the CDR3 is TGTGCCAGCAGTTACAGAGAGGCGTACGAGCAGTACTTC. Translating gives CASSYREAYEQYF.

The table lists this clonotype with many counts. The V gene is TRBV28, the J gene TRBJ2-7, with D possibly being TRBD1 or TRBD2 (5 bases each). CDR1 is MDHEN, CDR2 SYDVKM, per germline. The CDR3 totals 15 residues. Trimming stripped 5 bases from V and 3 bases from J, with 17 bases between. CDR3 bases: TGTGCCAGCAGTGTCCCGGGACGGAGGAACTACGAGCAGTACTTC. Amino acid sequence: CASSVPGRRNYEQYF.

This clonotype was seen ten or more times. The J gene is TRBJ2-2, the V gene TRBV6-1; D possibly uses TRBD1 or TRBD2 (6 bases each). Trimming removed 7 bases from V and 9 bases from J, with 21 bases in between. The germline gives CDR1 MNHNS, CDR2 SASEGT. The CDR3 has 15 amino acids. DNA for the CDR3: TGTGCCAGCATCGGAACGCAGCAGGGGAGGCGGGAGCTGTTTTTT. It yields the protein CASIGTQQGRRELFF.

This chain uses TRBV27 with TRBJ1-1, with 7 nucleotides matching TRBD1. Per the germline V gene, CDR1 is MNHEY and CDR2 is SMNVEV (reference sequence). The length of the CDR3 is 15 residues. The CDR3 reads CSIIFSVTGRTEAFF. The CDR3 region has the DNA TGTTCCATCATTTTTAGTGTGACAGGGAGGACTGAAGCTTTCTTT.

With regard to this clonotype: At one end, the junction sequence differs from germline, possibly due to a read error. CDR3 sequence reads: CSSILRTRVTDTQYF. Here the CDR3 DNA reads TGTTCCAGCATTTTGCGGACGAGGGTCACAGATACGCAGTATTTT. The genes are TRBV27 and TRBJ2-3, with D possibly TRBD2 on 5 matching bases. The CDR3 spans 15 residues. Germline CDR1 is MNHEY and CDR2 is SMNVEV (reference sequence).

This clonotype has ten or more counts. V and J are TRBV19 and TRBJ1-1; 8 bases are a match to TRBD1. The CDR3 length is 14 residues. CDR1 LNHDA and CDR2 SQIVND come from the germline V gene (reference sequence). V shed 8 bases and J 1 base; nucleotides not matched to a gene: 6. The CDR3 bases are TGTGCCAGTGCCTCGGACAGGGCGAACACTGAAGCTTTCTTT. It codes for CASASDRANTEAFF.

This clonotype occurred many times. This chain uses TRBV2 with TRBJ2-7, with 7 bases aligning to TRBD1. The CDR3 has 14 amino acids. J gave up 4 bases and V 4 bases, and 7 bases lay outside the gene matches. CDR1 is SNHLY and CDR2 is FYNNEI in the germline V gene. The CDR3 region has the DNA TGTGCCAGCAGTGGACAGGGTCAACAATACGAGCAGTACTTC. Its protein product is CASSGQGQQYEQYF.

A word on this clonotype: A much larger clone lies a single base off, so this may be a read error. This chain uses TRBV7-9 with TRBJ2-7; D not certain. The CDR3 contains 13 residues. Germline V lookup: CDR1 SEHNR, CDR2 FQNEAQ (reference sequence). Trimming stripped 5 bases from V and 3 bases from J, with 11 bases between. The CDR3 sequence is CASSQDSNYEQYF. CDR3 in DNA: TGTGCCAGCAGCCAAGACTCGAACTACGAGCAGTACTTC.

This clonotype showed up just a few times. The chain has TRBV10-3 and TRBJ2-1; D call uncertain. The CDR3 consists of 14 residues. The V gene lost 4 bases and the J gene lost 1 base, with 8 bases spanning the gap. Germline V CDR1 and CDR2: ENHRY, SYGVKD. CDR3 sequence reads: CAISAGGSYNEQFF. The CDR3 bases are TGTGCCATCAGTGCCGGTGGTTCCTACAATGAGCAGTTCTTC.

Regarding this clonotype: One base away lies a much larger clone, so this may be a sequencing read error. CDR3 amino acids: CASSQGQVYEAFF. DNA of the CDR3: TGTGCCAGCAGCCAAGGGCAAGTCTATGAAGCTTTCTTT. The V call is TRBV27, the J call TRBJ1-1; D is uncertain. Germline V CDR1 and CDR2: MNHEY, SMNVEV (reference sequence). The CDR3 is 13 amino acids. V lost 6 bases to trimming and J lost 7 bases, with 15 bases between them.

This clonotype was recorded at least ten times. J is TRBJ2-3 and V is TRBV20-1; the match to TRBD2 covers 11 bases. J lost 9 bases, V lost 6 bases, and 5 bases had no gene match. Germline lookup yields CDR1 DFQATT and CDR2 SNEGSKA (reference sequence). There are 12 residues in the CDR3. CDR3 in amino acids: CSARTSGRTQYF. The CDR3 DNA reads TGCAGTGCCCGTACTAGCGGGAGAACGCAGTATTTT.

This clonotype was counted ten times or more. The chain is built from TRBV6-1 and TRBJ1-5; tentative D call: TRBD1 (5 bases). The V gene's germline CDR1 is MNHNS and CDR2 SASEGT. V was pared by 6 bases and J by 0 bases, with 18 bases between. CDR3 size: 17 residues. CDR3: CASSRSGDRYSNQPQHF. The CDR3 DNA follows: TGTGCCAGCAGCCGAAGCGGGGACCGCTATAGCAATCAGCCCCAGCATTTT.